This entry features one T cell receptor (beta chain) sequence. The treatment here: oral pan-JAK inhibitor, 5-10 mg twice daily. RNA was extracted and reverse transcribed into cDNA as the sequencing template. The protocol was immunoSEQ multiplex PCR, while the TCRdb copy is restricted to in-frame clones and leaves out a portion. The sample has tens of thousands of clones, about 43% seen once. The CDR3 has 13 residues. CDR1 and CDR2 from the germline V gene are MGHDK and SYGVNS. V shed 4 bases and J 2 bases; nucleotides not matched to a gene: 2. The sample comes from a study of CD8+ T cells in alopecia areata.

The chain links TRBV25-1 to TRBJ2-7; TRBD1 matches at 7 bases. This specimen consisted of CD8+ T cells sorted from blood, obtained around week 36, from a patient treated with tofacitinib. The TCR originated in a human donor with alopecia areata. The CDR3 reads CASSGGQTYEQYF. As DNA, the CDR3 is TGTGCCAGCAGTGGGGGACAGACCTACGAGCAGTACTTC.